This entry is about one T cell receptor (beta chain). Its antigen is still unknown. Indicated treatment: 15 to 20 received Ad26.COV2.S at low or high dose, single or two shots; about 5 received placebo; per-sample allocation not given. Day 63 after the first vaccine or placebo injection was the time point for sampling. Boston hosted the donor, who was an adult aged 18-55 years. An Ad26 vector expressing Wuhan-strain SARS-CoV-2 spike constituted the vaccine. The data were obtained in a study of Ad26.COV2.S vaccination and SARS-CoV-2 variants. The wider study: Doses of Ad26.COV2.S were injected into muscle once or twice, 56 days apart.

Study-wide results and limits: Placebo recipients trailed vaccine recipients in spike-specific TCR breadth.

This table comes from immunoSEQ multiplex PCR, and its TCRdb copy is limited to in-frame clones, with some not included. The sample lists about 480,000 clones, around 90% occurring once. The CDR3 contains 15 residues. Germline V lookup: CDR1 MGHRA, CDR2 YSYEKL. V lost 2 bases to trimming and J lost 3 bases; unmatched junction nucleotides: 3. This clonotype originated in a person aged 18-60 years who received the Ad26.COV2.S COVID-19 vaccine or a placebo. The chain has TRBV4-1 and TRBJ2-1, with 8 nucleotides matching TRBD1. The sequencing here drew on peripheral blood, taken in a trial of Ad26.COV2.S vaccine versus placebo. CDR3 sequence: CASSQSQGGYNEQFF. The CDR3 DNA reads as TGCGCCAGCAGCCAATCACAGGGGGGCTACAATGAGCAGTTCTTC.